This TCR beta chain is drawn from a study of blood T cell repertoires in COVID-19. Looking at the study overall: Sources were T cells, B-cell-depleted T cells, or PBMCs; the material itself was cDNA or gDNA.

CDR1 and CDR2 (germline): SQVTM, ANQGSEA. V was trimmed by 1 base and J by 3 bases, leaving 16 bases between them. CDR3 size: 16 residues. Generated by immunoSEQ multiplex PCR, the TCRdb table keeps only in-frame clones and is missing some. The sample shows about 230,000 clones, around 84% of them seen only once. This receptor was taken from a man between 35 and 55 years old with acute or convalescent COVID-19. V gene TRBV29-1 combines with J gene TRBJ1-3; the D gene is possibly TRBD1 (6 bases). Input material: peripheral blood. The CDR3 coding sequence is TGCAGCGTTGAAGTTATGGGTCAGGGGTATGGAAACACCATATATTTT. Protein: CSVEVMGQGYGNTIYF. Full variable domain (rest looked up from reference TRBV29-1 and TRBJ1-3): SAVISQKPSRDICQRGTSLTIQCQVDSQVTMMFWYRQQPGQSLTLIATANQGSEATYESGFVIDKFPISRPNLTFSTLTVSNMSPEDSSIYLCSVEVMGQGYGNTIYFGEGSWLTVV.